The 18 T cell receptor beta chains below all came from one sample that was sequenced in a study of cytomegalovirus exposure and HLA in healthy donors. This PCR relied on a set of 60 Vbeta primers and 13 Jbeta primers. Sequencing used immunoSEQ multiplex PCR; TCRdb keeps in-frame clones, though not all of them. Among fewer than 250,000 clones listed, around 80% were seen once. The source material was PBMCs. The receptors come from a man aged 35 to 55 in good health and CMV-seropositive.

The count of this clone is one. The same CDR3 can be traced to other DNA sequences in this sample. The CDR3: CASSLGTGGYEQYF. In DNA, the CDR3 is TGCGCCAGCAGCTTGGGTACAGGGGGCTACGAGCAGTACTTC. The rearrangement uses TRBV5-1 and TRBJ2-7; the match to TRBD1 covers 8 bases. Germline V CDR1 and CDR2: SGHRS, YFSETQ. The length of the CDR3 is 14 residues. V lost 0 bases, J lost 3 bases, and 2 bases stayed unmatched. The full variable domain, rest sourced from reference TRBV5-1 and TRBJ2-7, is KAGVTQTPRYLIKTRGQQVTLSCSPISGHRSVSWYQQTPGQGLQFLFEYFSETQRNKGNFPGRFSGRQFSNSRSEMNVSTLELGDSALYLCASSLGTGGYEQYFGPGTRLTVT.

The genes are TRBV28 and TRBJ2-2, with D perhaps matching TRBD1 (6 bases). This CDR3 has 14 residues. Germline CDR1 and CDR2: MDHEN and SYDVKM. Trimming left V 6 bases short and J 7 bases short, with 15 bases between. CDR3 in DNA: TGTGCCAGCAGGGTCGCAGGGGCTGGCGGGGAGCTGTTTTTT. Encoded protein: CASRVAGAGGELFF.

The gene calls are TRBV28 and TRBJ1-1; D is uncertain. Trimming removed 6 bases at V and 7 bases at J, with 9 bases between. The CDR3 has 11 amino acids. Germline assignment: CDR1 MDHEN and CDR2 SYDVKM. As DNA, the CDR3 is TGTGCCAGCAGCCGTCGGGTTGAAGCTTTCTTT. This encodes CASSRRVEAFF. Full variable domain (rest looked up from reference TRBV28 and TRBJ1-1): DVKVTQSSRYLVKRTGEKVFLECVQDMDHENMFWYRQDPGLGLRLIYFSYDVKMKEKGDIPEGYSVSREKKERFSLILESASTNQTSMYLCASSRRVEAFFGQGTRLTVV.

The chain joins TRBV11-2 to TRBJ2-7; the match to TRBD1 covers 11 bases. Losses at the gene ends were 5 bases for V and 3 bases for J; bases not matched to a gene: 3. In germline, CDR1 is SGHAT, CDR2 FQNNGV. There are 14 residues in the CDR3. The CDR3 loop is CASSRGTGGYEQYF. In DNA, the CDR3 is TGTGCCAGCAGCCGCGGGACAGGGGGCTACGAGCAGTACTTC.

The chain uses TRBV10-3 and TRBJ2-1; D may be TRBD2 (6 bases). There are 13 residues in the CDR3. CDR1 and CDR2 (germline): ENHRY, SYGVKD. V was pared by 4 bases and J by 8 bases, with 12 bases between. The chain's CDR3 is CAISGAGRDEQFF. Here the CDR3 DNA reads TGTGCCATCAGTGGGGCGGGACGGGATGAGCAGTTCTTC.

CDR3 nucleotides: TGCGCCAGCAGTGATGGACAGGGGCTTACCGAGCAGTACTTC. Translation: CASSDGQGLTEQYF. The gene calls are TRBV10-1 and TRBJ2-7, with 9 positions matching TRBD1. From germline, CDR1 is WNHNN and CDR2 SYGVQD (reference sequence). V gave up 3 bases and J gave up 6 bases; unmatched junction bases: 6. CDR3 length: 14 amino acids.

This clone was seen a handful of times. The genes are TRBV5-8 and TRBJ1-2; D remains unclear. V was trimmed by 4 bases and J by 5 bases, leaving 6 bases between them. This CDR3 has 11 amino acids. Germline-derived CDR1 and CDR2 are SGHTS and YDEGEE. The CDR3 region is CASSLFYGYTF. The CDR3 DNA reads as TGTGCCAGCAGCCTGTTTTATGGCTACACCTTC.

The rearrangement links TRBV11-2 to TRBJ2-7; a weak D match, TRBD1 (5 bases). Trimming shortened V by 1 base and J by 0 bases, and 16 bases separated the two germline ends. Germline lookup yields CDR1 SGHAT and CDR2 FQNNGV. This CDR3 spans 17 amino acids. The CDR3 coding sequence is TGTGCCAGCAGCTTAGGGTTTGGGCAGGGTGGCTCCTACGAGCAGTACTTC. It yields the protein CASSLGFGQGGSYEQYF.

This rearrangement joins TRBV18 to TRBJ1-1; 8 nucleotides match TRBD1. The CDR3 contains 12 residues. The germline CDR1 and CDR2 sequences are KGHSH and LQKENI. Losses at the gene ends were 6 bases for V and 6 bases for J; bases not matched to a gene: 3. Here the CDR3 reads CASSQGAPEAFF. In DNA form, the CDR3 reads TGTGCCAGCTCTCAGGGGGCTCCTGAAGCTTTCTTT.

The chain is built from TRBV7-6 and TRBJ2-1; 8 nucleotides agree with TRBD2. The junction had 0 bases not matched to a gene; V was cut back by 2 bases and J by 3 bases. Germline CDR1 is SGHVS and CDR2 is FNYEAQ. There are 14 residues in the CDR3. For the CDR3, the DNA is TGTGCCAGCAGCTTAACTAGCGGCTACAATGAGCAGTTCTTC. It translates to CASSLTSGYNEQFF.

V gene TRBV14 combines with J gene TRBJ2-1; D unresolved. Deletions cut 0 bases from V and 12 bases from J, with 9 bases between. Germline V gives CDR1 SGHDN, CDR2 FVKESK. CDR3 size: 12 residues. CDR3 nucleotide sequence: TGTGCCAGCAGCCAAGATCTTAGGAGGCAGTTCTTC. Protein sequence: CASSQDLRRQFF.

J is TRBJ2-7 and V is TRBV28, with TRBD2 matching over 16 bases. This CDR3 is 16 amino acids long. Looked up from germline, CDR1 is MDHEN and CDR2 is SYDVKM. V gave up 1 base and J gave up 9 bases; unmatched junction bases: 6. CDR3 region: CASSLSTGTSGRGQYF. The CDR3 region has the DNA TGTGCCAGCAGTTTATCCACCGGGACTAGCGGGAGGGGGCAGTACTTC.

V usage is TRBV7-9 and J usage is TRBJ2-5, with a weak D call TRBD2 (5 bases). V lost 8 bases and J lost 4, with 8 bases in between. The CDR3 length is 11 residues. Germline V gives CDR1 SEHNR, CDR2 FQNEAQ (reference sequence). The CDR3 here is CASEGSETQYF. The CDR3 nucleotides read TGTGCCAGCGAGGGTTCAGAGACCCAGTACTTC.

J is TRBJ1-2 and V is TRBV14; D is perhaps TRBD1 (5 bases). The germline V gene has CDR1 SGHDN and CDR2 FVKESK. V gave up 1 base and J gave up 6 bases, with 21 bases separating them. This CDR3 contains 17 residues. In DNA form, the CDR3 reads TGTGCCAGCAGCCAAGTTACAGGAGTCTTTCGACCTGATGGCTACACCTTC. Translation gives CASSQVTGVFRPDGYTF.

The gene calls are TRBV27 and TRBJ2-1; 10 bases are shared with TRBD1. This CDR3 comprises 14 residues. Trimming took 7 bases from V and 6 from J; bases not matched to a gene: 6. Germline CDR1 is MNHEY and CDR2 is SMNVEV (reference sequence). As DNA, the CDR3 is TGTGCCAGCATCTGGACAGGGGGGAGCAATGAGCAGTTCTTC. Amino acid sequence: CASIWTGGSNEQFF.

The CDR3 region is CAWSVLGGNQPQHF. CDR3 bases: TGTGCCTGGAGTGTACTAGGGGGAAATCAGCCCCAGCATTTT. V and J are TRBV30 and TRBJ1-5; D is perhaps TRBD1 (6 bases). Germline V gene lookup returns CDR1 GTSNPN and CDR2 SVGIG (reference sequence). The CDR3 runs 14 residues. The V gene lost 0 bases and the J gene lost 4 bases, with 10 bases spanning the gap. Full variable domain (missing parts from reference TRBV30 and TRBJ1-5): SQTIHQWPATLVQPVGSPLSLECTVEGTSNPNLYWYRQAAGRGLQLLFYSVGIGQISSEVPQNLSASRPQDRQFILSSKKLLLSDSGFYLCAWSVLGGNQPQHFGDGTRLSIL.

The CDR3 sequence: CASSAGWTDWTYNEQFF. The CDR3 DNA reads TGTGCCAGCAGCGCTGGCTGGACTGATTGGACCTACAATGAGCAGTTCTTC. The chain combines TRBV9 with TRBJ2-1; the D gene is possibly TRBD2 (5 bases). Germline assignment: CDR1 SGDLS and CDR2 YYNGEE. V dropped 3 bases and J dropped 2 bases, with 18 bases sitting between them. This CDR3 has 17 amino acids. The whole variable domain, remainder taken from reference TRBV9 and TRBJ2-1, is DSGVTQTPKHLITATGQRVTLRCSPRSGDLSVYWYQQSLDQGLQFLIQYYNGEERAKGNILERFSAQQFPDLHSELNLSSLELGDSALYFCASSAGWTDWTYNEQFFGPGTRLTVL.

There are a few counts of this clone. The V and J genes are TRBV4-1 and TRBJ2-7; 10 bases fit TRBD1. Germline trimming cut 4 bases from V and 2 bases from J; bases unmatched to any gene: 8. The CDR3 totals 16 residues. The germline CDR1 and CDR2 sequences are MGHRA and YSYEKL. CDR3 sequence (DNA): TGCGCCAGCAGCCTCCGGGACAGGGGAACGGCCTACGAGCAGTACTTC. Amino acid sequence: CASSLRDRGTAYEQYF.